These T cell receptor beta chains were read from a single sample in a study of Graves' ophthalmopathy and Graves' hyperthyroidism. TCRdb re-analysed the multiplex PCR reads in MiXCR, keeping a single row per CDR3 protein. The sample shows about 400,000 distinct CDR3 sequences, around 16% of them seen only once. The material sequenced was peripheral blood. Receptors were obtained from a young woman with Graves' ophthalmopathy. Each CDR3 is given with its conserved first and last residue. The D gene is left open where the match is weak. Some rows have no size entry. The others give once, few or many, or a class for an expanded clone.

abundance	v_gene	d_gene	j_gene	CDR3aa	CDR3nt
NA	TRBV20-1	TRBD1	TRBJ2-7	CSARGDWDRGYEQYF	TGCAGTGCTAGGGGGGACTGGGACAGGGGCTACGAGCAGTACTTC
many	TRBV2	NA	TRBJ2-2	CASSVYTTGELFF	TGTGCCAGCAGTGTCTACACCACCGGGGAGCTGTTTTTT
many	TRBV28	NA	TRBJ1-1	CASTTRGFEAFF	TGTGCCAGCACCACCAGGGGATTTGAAGCTTTCTTT
many	TRBV30	TRBD1	TRBJ2-7	CAWRGQGGLYF	TGTGCCTGGAGGGGACAGGGGGGCCTTTACTTC
few	TRBV6-1	NA	TRBJ2-5	CASSGGGWAWETQYF	TGTGCCAGCAGTGGGGGCGGATGGGCTTGGGAGACCCAGTACTTC
many	TRBV28	TRBD1	TRBJ2-5	CASTSRQGVQETQYF	TGTGCCAGCACCTCGAGACAGGGAGTTCAAGAGACCCAGTACTTC
many	TRBV7-2	NA	TRBJ2-7	CASSLAIDRYSYEQYF	TGTGCCAGCAGCTTAGCCATCGACAGGTACTCCTACGAGCAGTACTTC
many	TRBV7-2	NA	TRBJ1-1	CASSFRISTEAFF	TGTGCCAGCAGCTTCAGGATTAGCACTGAAGCTTTCTTT
many	TRBV11-1	NA	TRBJ1-5	CASSPETGVVNQPQHF	TGTGCCAGCAGCCCGGAGACAGGAGTGGTGAATCAGCCCCAGCATTTT
many	TRBV7-2	NA	TRBJ2-2	CASSLGVGTGELFF	TGTGCCAGCAGCTTAGGAGTAGGGACCGGGGAGCTGTTTTTT
many	TRBV5-1	NA	TRBJ1-6	CASSHTSGSYSPLHF	TGCGCCAGCAGCCATACGTCGGGGTCATATTCACCCCTCCACTTT
many	TRBV2	TRBD2	TRBJ2-2	CASRGVELFF	TGTGCCAGCCGGGGGGTCGAGCTGTTTTTT
NA	TRBV5-1	TRBD1	TRBJ1-2	CASSSRDRGFSYGYTF	TGCGCCAGCAGCTCCAGGGACAGGGGTTTTTCCTATGGCTACACCTTC
NA	TRBV30	TRBD1	TRBJ2-5	CAWRTGGYVTQYF	TGTGCCTGGAGGACAGGGGGCTATGTGACCCAGTACTTC
many	TRBV7-6	NA	TRBJ2-6	CASSQQVSGANVLTF	TGTGCCAGCAGCCAACAGGTCTCTGGGGCCAACGTCCTGACTTTC
many	TRBV24-1	NA	TRBJ2-6	CATSDRKSPGANVLTF	TGTGCCACCAGTGATCGGAAAAGCCCCGGGGCCAACGTCCTGACTTTC
many	TRBV2	NA	TRBJ2-1	CASSELRQPVF	TGTGCCAGCAGTGAACTGAGACAGCCTGTGTTC
NA	TRBV12-3/TRBV12-4	TRBD1	TRBJ2-4	CASSHNRGQNIQYF	TGTGCCAGCAGTCACAACAGGGGTCAAAACATTCAGTACTTC
many	TRBV7-2	TRBD2	TRBJ2-5	CASSLRTFGQGGGETQYF	TGTGCCAGCAGCTTACGCACTTTTGGGCAGGGCGGGGGAGAGACCCAGTACTTC
few	TRBV18	TRBD1	TRBJ2-7	CASSPRTGTREQYF	TGTGCCAGCTCACCAAGGACAGGGACCCGCGAGCAGTACTTC
many	TRBV6-5	NA	TRBJ2-7	CASNRGGSYEQYF	TGTGCCAGCAACCGAGGGGGCTCCTACGAGCAGTACTTC
NA	TRBV7-2	NA	TRBJ2-7	CASSYPGRTYEQYF	TGTGCCAGCAGCTACCCCGGCAGGACCTACGAGCAGTACTTC
many	TRBV12-3/TRBV12-4	TRBD1	TRBJ2-7	CASSPDRGWVEQYF	TGTGCCAGCAGCCCGGACAGGGGCTGGGTCGAGCAGTACTTC
NA	TRBV30	TRBD1	TRBJ2-2	CAWRPDRGQTGELFF	TGTGCCTGGAGACCGGACAGGGGGCAAACCGGGGAGCTGTTTTTT
many	TRBV6-5	NA	TRBJ2-7	CASTILGRVTGKAEQYF	TGTGCCAGCACTATCTTGGGGCGGGTAACTGGGAAGGCCGAGCAGTACTTC
many	TRBV9	NA	TRBJ1-1	CASSLMGNTEAFF	TGTGCCAGCAGCTTAATGGGGAACACTGAAGCTTTCTTT
many	TRBV16	NA	TRBJ1-1	CASSQLAGGEAFF	TGTGCCAGCAGCCAGTTGGCCGGGGGTGAAGCTTTCTTT
many	TRBV12-3/TRBV12-4	TRBD1	TRBJ2-7	CASSFGGQGIF	TGTGCCAGCAGTTTCGGCGGACAGGGAATCTTC
NA	TRBV9	NA	TRBJ1-3	CASSPGVGSGNTIYF	TGTGCCAGCAGCCCGGGTGTTGGTAGCGGAAACACCATATATTTT
NA	TRBV28	NA	TRBJ1-5	CASSFEGGQPQHF	TGTGCCAGCAGTTTTGAGGGAGGTCAGCCCCAGCATTTT
many	TRBV27	TRBD1	TRBJ1-5	CASSLVGADRAYQPQHF	TGTGCCAGCAGTCTCGTCGGGGCGGACAGGGCTTATCAGCCCCAGCATTTT
many	TRBV24-1	NA	TRBJ2-2	CATSGTSSRELFF	TGTGCCACCAGTGGGACGTCCAGCCGGGAGCTGTTTTTT